The next 25 T cell receptor beta chains were all read from a single sample in a study of blood T cells in healthy people across ages. Primed by a sample-barcoded 5' primer and a J-beta primer mix, a second PCR proceeded for roughly 7 to 12 cycles. TCRdb processed the 5' RACE reads anew with MiXCR; each CDR3 protein has one entry. The sample has more than 800,000 distinct CDR3 sequences; 40% to 55% are singletons. Sequenced material: blood. The receptors were sampled from a woman aged 55-69 years in good health.

In this sample, this clonotype turned up a few times. This sequence joins TRBV20-1 and TRBJ1-1, with 11 bases aligning to TRBD1. Germline CDR1 reads DFQATT; CDR2 reads SNEGSKA (reference sequence). This CDR3 contains 15 residues. Trimming removed 1 base from V and 7 bases from J; junction bases left unmatched: 8. The CDR3 DNA reads as TGCAGTGCTAGAGCCCTGGACAGGGGGCTTGGTGAAGCTTTCTTT. Protein: CSARALDRGLGEAFF.

This clonotype was observed a handful of times. The chain links TRBV6-2 or TRBV6-3 to TRBJ1-2; unclear D gene. Germline V gene lookup returns CDR1 MNHEY and CDR2 SVGEGT. This CDR3 region has 13 residues. The V and J ends lost 5 bases and 2 bases respectively, with 9 bases between them. The CDR3 bases are TGTGCCAGCAGTCGCGACTTGAACTATGGCTACACCTTC. It specifies CASSRDLNYGYTF.

This clonotype showed up just a few times. V usage is TRBV20-1 and J usage is TRBJ1-2; 7 bases align to TRBD1. Germline loops: CDR1 DFQATT, CDR2 SNEGSKA (reference sequence). Germline trimming cut 5 bases from V and 1 base from J; bases unmatched to any gene: 10. CDR3 length equals 15 residues. This chain's CDR3 is CSASKLDRDNYGYTF. The CDR3 nucleotides read TGCAGTGCTTCGAAACTTGACAGGGATAACTATGGCTACACCTTC.

The rearrangement joins TRBV29-1 to TRBJ2-6; 9 bases align to TRBD1. With 6 bases clipped from V and 3 bases from J, the junction kept 9 bases outside the gene matches. CDR1 and CDR2 from the germline V gene are SQVTM and ANQGSEA. The CDR3 spans 16 residues. DNA for the CDR3: TGCAGCGTCGTGGACAGGGGCCTAGATGGGGCCAACGTCCTGACTTTC. Protein: CSVVDRGLDGANVLTF.

The chain is built from TRBV20-1 and TRBJ1-6; D gene uncertain. Germline CDR1 is DFQATT and CDR2 is SNEGSKA (reference sequence). The CDR3 covers 16 residues. Trimming shortened V by 6 bases and J by 14 bases, and 29 bases separated the two germline ends. The chain's CDR3 is CSAQADPGSFRMALHF. Written as DNA, the CDR3 is TGCAGTGCCCAGGCAGATCCAGGCTCCTTCAGGATGGCCCTCCACTTT.

This clonotype came up a few times. The rearrangement uses TRBV2 and TRBJ2-3; D gene ambiguous. This CDR3 comprises 14 residues. The V end lost 1 base, the J end lost 5 bases, and 10 bases lay between the germline ends. Germline V gene data show CDR1 as SNHLY and CDR2 as FYNNEI. In DNA, the CDR3 is TGTGCCAGCAGTGAAGATGATGGGGAAGATACGCAGTATTTT. Protein product: CASSEDDGEDTQYF.

In the case of this clonotype: Germline and junction disagree at one end, which may indicate a read error. The chain employs TRBV11-2 and TRBJ1-3; D is uncertain. The CDR3 spans 16 residues. Looked up from germline, CDR1 is SGHAT and CDR2 is FQNNGV. The CDR3 coding sequence is TGTGCCAGCGGCTTGTGGGAAGTTCACTCTGGAAACACCATATATTTT. Encoded protein: CASGLWEVHSGNTIYF.

This chain links TRBV7-8 with TRBJ2-3, with D perhaps matching TRBD2 (5 bases). The CDR3 consists of 14 residues. Trimming shortened V by 4 bases and J by 4 bases, and 12 bases separated the two germline ends. Germline lookup yields CDR1 SGHVS and CDR2 FQNEAQ. CDR3: CASSSGKRADTQYF. The CDR3 DNA reads TGTGCCAGCAGCTCCGGGAAACGGGCAGATACGCAGTATTTT. Using reference TRBV7-8 and TRBJ2-3 for the parts outside the CDR3, the full variable domain is GAGVSQSPRYKVAKRGQDVALRCDPISGHVSLFWYQQALGQGPEFLTYFQNEAQLDKSGLPSDRFFAERPEGSVSTLKIQRTQQEDSAVYLCASSSGKRADTQYFGPGTRLTVL.

A few counts support this clonotype. The rearrangement joins TRBV5-1 to TRBJ1-1; tentative D call: TRBD1 (6 bases). CDR1 and CDR2 from the germline V gene are SGHRS and YFSETQ. The CDR3 loop spans 15 amino acids. V was cut by 3 bases and J by 4 bases, with 16 bases left in between. This chain's CDR3 is CASSSEDRSGTEAFF. The CDR3 DNA reads as TGCGCCAGCAGCTCGGAGGACAGATCGGGCACTGAAGCTTTCTTT.

This rearrangement joins TRBV2 to TRBJ2-1; TRBD1 or TRBD2 may be the D gene (5 bases each). Per germline, CDR1 SNHLY and CDR2 FYNNEI. This CDR3 comprises 15 residues. Deletions cut 2 bases from V and 6 bases from J, with 14 bases between. The DNA of the CDR3 is TGTGCCAGCAGTGAATCTGGGACGGCGGGCAATGAGCAGTTCTTC. Translation gives CASSESGTAGNEQFF.

This sequence joins TRBV6-1 and TRBJ2-7, with D unclear. The V and J ends lost 4 bases and 2 bases respectively, with 12 bases between them. Germline V gives CDR1 MNHNS, CDR2 SASEGT. The CDR3 totals 14 residues. In DNA form, the CDR3 reads TGTGCCAGCAGTGTGGGTCAGCTTGCCTACGAGCAGTACTTC. This encodes CASSVGQLAYEQYF.

There are a few counts of this clonotype. The chain combines TRBV7-9 with TRBJ2-7, with TRBD1 as a possible D gene (6 bases). CDR1 and CDR2 from the germline V gene are SEHNR and FQNEAQ (reference sequence). V lost 11 bases to trimming and J lost 2 bases, with 13 bases between them. The CDR3 is made up of 12 amino acids. The CDR3 reads CAGQGSTYEQYF. CDR3 sequence (DNA): TGTGCCGGGCAGGGGTCTACCTACGAGCAGTACTTC.

The chain is built from TRBV20-1 and TRBJ2-5; 10 bases line up with TRBD1. Trimming cost V 4 bases and J 1 base; bases outside gene matches: 9. Germline CDR1 DFQATT, CDR2 SNEGSKA (reference sequence). CDR3 length: 16 amino acids. CDR3 DNA sequence: TGCAGTGCTATCGTGCGGACAGGGGGAACCCAAGAGACCCAGTACTTC. This encodes CSAIVRTGGTQETQYF.

This clonotype was counted a few times. This CDR3 is CASSRQGTKNIQYF. CDR3 nucleotide sequence: TGTGCCAGCAGTCGACAGGGGACCAAAAACATTCAGTACTTC. The chain links TRBV12-3 or TRBV12-4 to TRBJ2-4; TRBD1 agrees at 8 bases. V lost 5 bases, J lost 2 bases, and 2 bases stayed unmatched. The CDR3 runs 14 residues.

This clonotype has more than one count but fewer than ten. J is TRBJ2-3 and V is TRBV7-6, with a tentative D call TRBD1 (5 bases). Germline assignment: CDR1 SGHVS and CDR2 FNYEAQ. The CDR3 runs 14 residues. V gave up 3 bases and J gave up 5 bases, with 12 bases separating them. CDR3 in amino acids: CASSLSHQGDTQYF. The CDR3, as DNA: TGTGCCAGCAGCTTGTCTCACCAGGGAGATACGCAGTATTTT.

The gene calls are TRBV29-1 and TRBJ1-4; D gene unclear. The CDR3 covers 14 residues. From germline, CDR1 is SQVTM and CDR2 ANQGSEA. The V end was cut by 5 bases, the J end by 0 bases, with 10 bases between. CDR3 amino acids: CSVLLQTTNEKLFF. The CDR3 nucleotides are TGCAGCGTTCTATTACAGACAACTAATGAAAAACTGTTTTTT.

The rearrangement links TRBV27 to TRBJ1-1, with 8 bases lining up with TRBD1. Trimming at V came to 7 bases and at J to 1 base, leaving 5 bases not matched to a gene. CDR1 and CDR2 from the germline V gene are MNHEY and SMNVEV (reference sequence). This CDR3 spans 14 amino acids. DNA for the CDR3: TGTGCCAGCACGAGGGACAGGAGGAACACTGAAGCTTTCTTT. Translation: CASTRDRRNTEAFF.

This chain uses TRBV29-1 with TRBJ1-2; tentatively, D is TRBD1 (5 bases). Germline CDR1 is SQVTM and CDR2 is ANQGSEA. V was trimmed by 6 bases and J by 2 bases, leaving 16 bases between them. The CDR3 runs to 14 residues. In nucleotides, the CDR3 is TGCAGCGTGTCGAAGAGTGGGGGGAACTATGGCTACACCTTC. Protein product: CSVSKSGGNYGYTF.

The CDR3 here is CASSQDSGSAGDTGELFF. The CDR3 DNA reads as TGCGCCAGCAGCCAAGATAGTGGGTCGGCAGGGGACACCGGGGAGCTGTTTTTT. The chain is built from TRBV4-1 and TRBJ2-2; D might be TRBD1 (6 bases). With 0 bases removed from V and 3 bases from J, the gap between germline ends came to 17 bases. This CDR3 has 18 amino acids. The germline V gene has CDR1 MGHRA and CDR2 YSYEKL.

The chain uses TRBV18 and TRBJ2-1, with D possibly TRBD2 on 6 matching bases. The CDR3 totals 13 residues. The germline V gene encodes CDR1 KGHSH and CDR2 LQKENI. V lost 2 bases, J lost 8 bases, and 10 bases lay in between. The CDR3 sequence: CASSPTRDYEQFF. CDR3 DNA sequence: TGTGCCAGCTCACCAACGAGGGACTATGAGCAGTTCTTC.

The V call is TRBV4-1, the J call TRBJ2-3; TRBD2 matches at 9 bases. V lost 1 base and J lost 2; bases outside the gene matches: 1. The CDR3 consists of 15 residues. Per germline, CDR1 MGHRA and CDR2 YSYEKL. The CDR3 DNA reads TGCGCCAGCAGCCAAGTAGCGGGGGACACAGATACGCAGTATTTT. Translated, it gives CASSQVAGDTDTQYF.

As regards this clonotype: A read error may produce the germline difference seen at one junction end. The chain is built from TRBV6-6 and TRBJ2-5, with no clear D. Germline V gene data show CDR1 as MNHNY and CDR2 as SVGAGI (reference sequence). CDR3 length equals 11 residues. CDR3 loop: CASSYKETRYF. CDR3 DNA sequence: TGTGCCAGCAGTTACAAAGAGACCCGGTACTTC.

J is TRBJ1-5 and V is TRBV28; D might be TRBD1 (6 bases). The V gene's germline CDR1 is MDHEN and CDR2 SYDVKM. Between the trimmed V and J ends, which lost 6 bases and 1 base, there was a span of 10 bases. The CDR3 length is 14 residues. CDR3 DNA sequence: TGTGCCAGCAGAAATACAGGGAGCAATCAGCCCCAGCATTTT. It specifies CASRNTGSNQPQHF.

This chain uses TRBV30 with TRBJ2-5; D is unresolved. CDR1 GTSNPN and CDR2 SVGIG come from the germline V gene (reference sequence). The CDR3 is made up of 12 amino acids. Trimming left V 4 bases short and J 12 bases short, with 18 bases between. The CDR3 DNA reads TGTGCCTGGAAAGGCTTGAGCCCCGCAAAGTACTTC. Its protein product is CAWKGLSPAKYF. Full variable domain (outside the CDR3, taken from reference TRBV30 and TRBJ2-5): SQTIHQWPATLVQPVGSPLSLECTVEGTSNPNLYWYRQAAGRGLQLLFYSVGIGQISSEVPQNLSASRPQDRQFILSSKKLLLSDSGFYLCAWKGLSPAKYFGPGTRLLVL.

The chain employs TRBV24-1 and TRBJ2-3, with a tentative D call TRBD1 (6 bases). V was cut by 4 bases and J by 0 bases, with 10 bases left in between. The germline CDR1 and CDR2 sequences are KGHDR and SFDVKD. The CDR3 length is 15 residues. This CDR3 is CATSDRQESTDTQYF. The CDR3 nucleotides read TGTGCCACCAGTGACCGACAGGAGAGCACAGATACGCAGTATTTT.